The clone carrying this TCR beta chain was recorded at least ten times. Unique molecular identifiers featured in how the TCRbeta library was prepared. MiXCR, applied by TCRdb to the PCR reads, yields one record per CDR3 protein. The sample gives 350,000 to 450,000 distinct CDR3 sequences, around 21% of which show up once; 3.5% to 4% is in the top ten. This specimen belongs to a study of T-cell reconstitution after alpha-beta-depleted transplantation in children. This specimen consisted of PBMCs from the stem cell graft donor, obtained from the stem cell graft. The sequence derives from a human donor who donated a stem cell graft to a child with acute myeloid leukemia.

The CDR3 coding sequence is TGTGCTAGTGGTTTGGTACAGGCATACGAGCAGTACTTC. This sequence encodes CASGLVQAYEQYF. The rearrangement uses TRBV12-5 and TRBJ2-7; D possibly corresponds to TRBD1 (5 bases). The germline V gene has CDR1 LGHNT and CDR2 FRNRAP. This CDR3 region has 13 residues. V lost 0 bases and J lost 4, with 7 bases in between.